A selection of T cell receptor beta chains follows, all from one sample in a study of cytomegalovirus exposure and HLA in healthy donors. The table came from immunoSEQ multiplex PCR; TCRdb's copy has only in-frame clones and leaves some out. The sample includes about 160,000 clones, approximately 72% of them seen just once. Sequenced material: PBMCs. The receptor set was obtained from a man aged 18 to 30 in good health and CMV-seronegative. Each CDR3 is given with its conserved first and last residue. A D gene is named only where the DNA matches it firmly. Size values are once, few and many counts, or a class for expanded clones, and some rows have none.

j_call	v_call	d_call	clone_size	cdr3_nt	cdr3_aa
TRBJ1-2	TRBV5-1	NA	NA	TGCGCCAGCAGTTCCCAAGGAGGGCGGGGTGGCTACACCTTC	CASSSQGGRGGYTF
TRBJ2-7	TRBV28	TRBD1	NA	TGTGCCAGCAGTACGACAGGGGAAGCCCCCTCCTACGAGCAGTACTTC	CASSTTGEAPSYEQYF
TRBJ1-5	TRBV28	TRBD1	NA	TGTGCCAGCAGTTCCGGACAGGGGAATCAGCCCCAGCATTTT	CASSSGQGNQPQHF
TRBJ1-4	TRBV6-5	NA	NA	TGTGCCAGCAGTTCCGGGGGGGGAGTGGGAGAAAAACTGTTTTTT	CASSSGGGVGEKLFF
TRBJ1-5	TRBV15	TRBD1	NA	TGTGCCACCAGCAGAGCAGGGGGCCGCAATCAGCCCCAGCATTTT	CATSRAGGRNQPQHF
TRBJ2-1	TRBV19	NA	few	TGTGCCAGTAGACTACAGGTAGGGAACTACAATGAGCAGTTCTTC	CASRLQVGNYNEQFF
TRBJ1-1	TRBV5-1	TRBD1	NA	TGCGCCAGCAGCTCAGACAGGGGGCGCTTAGCTTTCTTT	CASSSDRGRLAFF
TRBJ1-3	TRBV11-2	TRBD1	NA	TGTGCCAGCAGCCACGGACAGGGAACATCTGGAAACACCATATATTTT	CASSHGQGTSGNTIYF
TRBJ1-2	TRBV9	NA	NA	TGTGCCAGCAGCGCGGGGAATACAGGGAACTATGGCTACACCTTC	CASSAGNTGNYGYTF
TRBJ2-3	TRBV19	TRBD1	NA	TGTGCCAGTACCCTGGGGGACAGTACAGATACGCAGTATTTT	CASTLGDSTDTQYF
TRBJ2-3	TRBV27	TRBD1	NA	TGTGCCAGCAGTCGGGAACAGGGGGCCTTCGCCGATACGCAGTATTTT	CASSREQGAFADTQYF
TRBJ1-4	TRBV19	NA	NA	TGTGCCAGTAGTGTCCGCCGGGGGAGGGCAACTAATGAAAAACTGTTTTTT	CASSVRRGRATNEKLFF
TRBJ2-7	TRBV7-9	TRBD2	NA	TGTGCCAGCAGCTACCGGACTAGCGGGAGCGGGTACGAGCAGTACTTC	CASSYRTSGSGYEQYF
TRBJ2-3	TRBV28	TRBD2	NA	TGTGCCAGCGCCTCCCCGCGGGGGGATACGCAGTATTTT	CASASPRGDTQYF
TRBJ2-1	TRBV6-4	TRBD1	NA	TGTGCCAGCAGTGACTCGGGGACAGGGCACAATGAGCAGTTCTTC	CASSDSGTGHNEQFF
TRBJ2-1	TRBV4-3	TRBD2	NA	TGCGCCAGCAGCCAAGATCGTCGCGGGAGGTTTAACAATGAGCAGTTCTTC	CASSQDRRGRFNNEQFF
TRBJ1-5	TRBV9	NA	NA	TGTGCCAGCAGCGTAGGTGGGGGGTTACATCAGCCCCAGCATTTT	CASSVGGGLHQPQHF
TRBJ2-7	TRBV10-2	TRBD1	NA	TGCGCCAGCACTACAGGGGATTCTTTAGGGCTCGAGCAGTACTTC	CASTTGDSLGLEQYF
TRBJ1-5	TRBV5-1	TRBD1	NA	TGCGCCAGCAGCTTGGGGTCACAGGGGAACAATCAGCCCCAGCATTTT	CASSLGSQGNNQPQHF
TRBJ2-3	TRBV27	TRBD2	NA	TGTGCCAGCAGTTCCCGGGGGGGGCACGATACGCAGTATTTT	CASSSRGGHDTQYF
TRBJ2-7	TRBV28	NA	once	TGTGCCAGCAGTTCCCCGTCCTACGAGCAGTACTTC	CASSSPSYEQYF
TRBJ1-5	TRBV6-6	TRBD1	NA	TGTGCCAGCAGACGGGGACAGGGTATTCAGCCCCAGCATTTT	CASRRGQGIQPQHF
TRBJ1-2	TRBV28	TRBD1	NA	TGTGCCAGCACCCCTCCCCCGGACAGGGAAGTCTGGAACTATGGCTACACCTTC	CASTPPPDREVWNYGYTF
TRBJ2-6	TRBV15	NA	few	TGTGCCACCAGCAGATCCCGGGAACCAACTGGGGCCAACGTCCTGACTTTC	CATSRSREPTGANVLTF
TRBJ1-5	TRBV28	NA	few	TGTGCCAGCAGGAACGGGGGGGGCGACTATCAGCCCCAGCATTTT	CASRNGGGDYQPQHF
TRBJ2-3	TRBV12-5	TRBD1	NA	TGTGCTAGTGGTTTGGTCAGGACAGGGAACACAGATACGCAGTATTTT	CASGLVRTGNTDTQYF
TRBJ2-3	TRBV27	NA	NA	TGTGCCAGCAGTTCCACCCCAGCGTTTAGCACAGATACGCAGTATTTT	CASSSTPAFSTDTQYF
TRBJ1-2	TRBV19	NA	NA	TGTGCCAGTAGTCCCGGGTCCCGCTCCTATGGCTACACCTTC	CASSPGSRSYGYTF
TRBJ2-2	TRBV9	NA	few	TGTGCCAGCAGCGTACAAGGTCTAGCCCCCGGGGAGCTGTTTTTT	CASSVQGLAPGELFF
TRBJ2-3	TRBV5-1	TRBD2	NA	TGCGCCAGCAGCCCCCTGAGCGGGAGAGAATATACGCAGTATTTT	CASSPLSGREYTQYF
TRBJ1-5	TRBV6-5	TRBD1	NA	TGTGCCAGCAGTTACGCAGGGGGTAGCAATCAGCCCCAGCATTTT	CASSYAGGSNQPQHF
TRBJ2-6	TRBV27	NA	NA	TGTGCCAGCAGTCCACAGGGTCCTTGGGGGCCCTCTGGGGCCAACGTCCTGACTTTC	CASSPQGPWGPSGANVLTF
TRBJ1-5	TRBV2	NA	NA	TGTGCCAGCGTCGGGACTGCGAATCAGCCCCAGCATTTT	CASVGTANQPQHF
TRBJ2-1	TRBV6-5	NA	few	TGTGCCAGCAGTTTCTTCGGTGAGTTTCGTGAGCAGTTCTTC	CASSFFGEFREQFF
TRBJ2-3	TRBV18	NA	NA	TGTGCCAGCTCACCAATGGAGGGGGCAAAAGGTGATACGCAGTATTTT	CASSPMEGAKGDTQYF
TRBJ1-1	TRBV5-1	NA	NA	TGCGCCAGCAGCTCCCGAGGGGGGAACACTGAAGCTTTCTTT	CASSSRGGNTEAFF
TRBJ2-1	TRBV4-3	NA	NA	TGCGCCAGCAGCCAAGAGAGGGGAGTGAGGGGGAGTGAGCAGTTCTTC	CASSQERGVRGSEQFF
TRBJ1-4	TRBV25-1	NA	few	TGTGCCAGCAGTGATTGGGACTCTGAAAAACTGTTTTTT	CASSDWDSEKLFF
TRBJ1-4	TRBV28	TRBD1	NA	TGTGCCAGCAGCCGACAGGGCGAAAATGAAAAACTGTTTTTT	CASSRQGENEKLFF
TRBJ2-7	TRBV9	NA	NA	TGTGCCAGCAGCGCCGGGCCCTCCACAGCGGATCCCTACGAGCAGTACTTC	CASSAGPSTADPYEQYF
TRBJ2-5	TRBV10-2	TRBD2	once	TGCGCCAGCTCCCCCACGACTAGCGGGAACCAAGAGACCCAGTACTTC	CASSPTTSGNQETQYF
TRBJ2-7	TRBV28	NA	NA	TGTGCCAGCAGTTCCAGTTCATTTTACGAGCAGTACTTC	CASSSSSFYEQYF
TRBJ1-4	TRBV10-2	NA	NA	TGCGCCAGCAGTGTAGGAGAAGAAAAACTGTTTTTT	CASSVGEEKLFF
TRBJ2-7	TRBV5-1	TRBD2	NA	TGCGCCAGCAGCTTGGGGCCCCTTGTGGGGGGGGGCTCCTACGAGCAGTACTTC	CASSLGPLVGGGSYEQYF
TRBJ2-3	TRBV21-1	NA	NA	TGTGCCAGCCGGTTGGGACTAGCTGGCACAGATACGCAGTATTTT	CASRLGLAGTDTQYF
TRBJ1-5	TRBV7-2	TRBD1	NA	TGTGCCAGCAGCCAGGGGGCGGGCCTTCAGCCCCAGCATTTT	CASSQGAGLQPQHF
TRBJ2-2	TRBV27	NA	NA	TGTGCCAGCACCCTAACGCCGTCCGGGGAGCTGTTTTTT	CASTLTPSGELFF
TRBJ2-1	TRBV6-1	NA	NA	TGTGCCAGCAGTGAACTCTCCGGACAGGTGGGGGGCCTTTACCAGCAGTTCTTC	CASSELSGQVGGLYQQFF
TRBJ2-7	TRBV21-1	NA	NA	TGTGCCAGCAGCAAATGGGATCCGGGCGGGAGAGACTCCTACGAGCAGTACTTC	CASSKWDPGGRDSYEQYF
TRBJ1-2	TRBV14	NA	NA	TGTGCCAGCAGCCAAGATACTGGGGGGGAAGGTGGCTACACCTTC	CASSQDTGGEGGYTF
TRBJ1-1	TRBV19	NA	NA	TGTGCCAGTAGTATAGGAGCGGGAGGAGCTTTCTTT	CASSIGAGGAFF
TRBJ1-5	TRBV6-5	NA	NA	TGTGCCAGCAGTAGCTCGGGATCGGGGTCCCGTGCCCAGCATTTT	CASSSSGSGSRAQHF
TRBJ1-5	TRBV10-2	NA	NA	TGCGCCAGCAGTGAAGGGGGTCAGCCCCAGCATTTT	CASSEGGQPQHF
TRBJ2-2	TRBV4-1	NA	once	TGCGCCAGCAGCCAAGATCTCCAGGGAGAAGGGGGCACCGGGGAGCTGTTTTTT	CASSQDLQGEGGTGELFF
TRBJ2-7	TRBV14	TRBD1	NA	TGTGCCAGCAGCCAAGCCGGGACAGGGCCCGCTAGGGACTTC	CASSQAGTGPARDF